One and the same sample provided the 5 T cell receptor beta chains below, sequenced in a study of identical twins (dated by TCRdb to between 2015 and 2016). Library creation used 5' RACE. Sequencing used an Illumina HiSeq 2000. The raw public reads went through TCRdb reprocessing: fastp at Q25, MiXCR clone calling, in-frame beta chains kept. Every CDR3 protein is listed once, alongside the most common genes and DNA of its rows. This sample comprises 450,000 to 600,000 distinct CDR3 sequences, about a fifth of them detected only once. The ten largest clones add up to 0.48% of the sample. These records were also assigned to another study, of yellow fever vaccine responses in identical twins.

The sample taken for sequencing was CD4+ T cells sorted from blood. Receptors were obtained from a woman between 18 and 30 years old in good health.

This clonotype was seen only a few times. The chain joins TRBV6-2 or TRBV6-3 to TRBJ1-5; D is unclear. CDR3 size: 14 residues. The V end lost 7 bases, the J end lost 8 bases, and 18 bases lay between the germline ends. In germline, CDR1 is MNHEY, CDR2 SVGEGT. The CDR3 DNA reads as TGTGCCAGCAACGACTATACCCCGTTGGAGCCCCAGCATTTT. It is translated as CASNDYTPLEPQHF.

This chain links TRBV29-1 with TRBJ2-5, with no clear D. This CDR3 has 12 amino acids. The V end lost 5 bases, the J end lost 0 bases, and 7 bases lay between the germline ends. CDR1 and CDR2 (germline): SQVTM, ANQGSEA. CDR3 in amino acids: CSVRADQETQYF. The CDR3 nucleotides read TGCAGCGTTCGGGCAGACCAAGAGACCCAGTACTTC.

This clonotype was seen a few times. The chain joins TRBV20-1 to TRBJ1-6; D is perhaps TRBD1 (5 bases). The V end lost 3 bases, the J end lost 2 bases, and 8 bases lay between the germline ends. The length of the CDR3 is 14 residues. CDR1 is DFQATT, CDR2 SNEGSKA, per germline (reference sequence). This CDR3 reads CSASSGAYNSPLHF. The CDR3 DNA sequence: TGCAGTGCTAGTTCGGGGGCCTATAATTCACCCCTCCACTTT.

The sample holds a few counts of this clonotype. The chain carries TRBV3-1 and TRBJ2-7; 12 bases match TRBD2. The CDR3 loop spans 15 amino acids. Germline V lookup: CDR1 LGHDT, CDR2 YNNKEL (reference sequence). Trimming took 4 bases from V and 6 from J; bases not matched to a gene: 7. The chain's CDR3 is CASSPTSGSSSEQYF. The CDR3 DNA follows: TGTGCCAGCAGCCCGACTAGCGGGAGTTCAAGCGAGCAGTACTTC.

This clonotype was seen more than once but under ten times. The chain uses TRBV5-5 and TRBJ2-3; D not resolved. The CDR3 sequence is 17 residues long. The V and J ends lost 2 bases and 1 base respectively, with 17 bases between them. The germline gives CDR1 SGHKS, CDR2 YYEKEE (reference sequence). CDR3 DNA sequence: TGTGCCAGCAGCTTATCTATGACGGGTTGGGGCACAGATACGCAGTATTTT. Its protein is CASSLSMTGWGTDTQYF.